A selection of T cell receptor beta chains follows, all from one sample in a study of regulatory T cells in long-lasting Graves disease. Using its own MiXCR run on the multiplex PCR reads, TCRdb lists one record per CDR3 protein. The sample has almost 350,000 distinct CDR3 sequences, roughly a fifth seen once; the top ten hold roughly 27%. This specimen was peripheral blood mononuclear cells (PBMCs), taken when the disease was refractory, from a patient treated with antithyroid drugs. All receptors derive from a female donor with Graves disease. CDR3s include the opening cysteine and the closing phenylalanine or tryptophan. D genes are given only for firm matches. Clone size appears in some rows only: once, few, many, or a class for an expanded clone.

NA | NA | TRBJ1-2 | TRBV7-9 | CASSFRDRVSPNYGYTF | TGTGCCAGCAGCTTCCGGGACCGGGTATCCCCTAACTATGGCTACACCTTC
many | NA | TRBJ2-5 | TRBV12-3/TRBV12-4 | CASSSIGSKETQYF | TGTGCCAGCAGTTCTATAGGGAGTAAAGAGACCCAGTACTTC
few | NA | TRBJ2-4 | TRBV29-1 | CSARTASKNIQYF | TGCAGCGCCCGGACAGCAAGCAAAAACATTCAGTACTTC
NA | NA | TRBJ2-7 | TRBV25-1 | CASSETTGTYEQYF | TGTGCCAGCAGTGAAACTACAGGGACCTACGAGCAGTACTTC
once | NA | TRBJ1-4 | TRBV7-9 | CASSPGLPNEKLFF | TGTGCCAGCAGCCCAGGGTTGCCTAATGAAAAACTGTTTTTT
few | NA | TRBJ1-4 | TRBV20-1 | CSARGQTAEKLFF | TGCAGTGCTAGAGGCCAGACGGCTGAAAAACTGTTTTTT
few | TRBD1 | TRBJ1-4 | TRBV30 | CAWSVGRGHPPTNEKLFF | TGTGCCTGGAGTGTAGGCAGGGGGCATCCCCCAACTAATGAAAAACTGTTTTTT
NA | TRBD1 | TRBJ1-3 | TRBV29-1 | CSVEGQLSGNTIYF | TGCAGCGTTGAGGGACAGCTCTCTGGAAACACCATATATTTT
many | NA | TRBJ1-2 | TRBV20-1 | CSARAPGGSHYGYTF | TGCAGTGCTAGAGCCCCGGGGGGCTCTCACTATGGCTACACCTTC
many | NA | TRBJ2-2 | TRBV3-1 | CASSQRLTGELFF | TGTGCCAGCAGCCAACGACTCACCGGGGAGCTGTTTTTT
NA | NA | TRBJ1-1 | TRBV6-5 | CASSYSGQSPEAFF | TGTGCCAGCAGTTACTCCGGGCAGTCCCCTGAAGCTTTCTTT
many | TRBD2 | TRBJ2-5 | TRBV6-1 | CASSPGRLAGLETQYF | TGTGCCAGCAGCCCTGGTCGCCTAGCGGGGTTGGAGACCCAGTACTTC
many | NA | TRBJ2-6 | TRBV29-1 | CSVGGSTGGAGANVLTF | TGCAGCGTTGGAGGGTCGACAGGTGGGGCTGGGGCCAACGTCCTGACTTTC
many | NA | TRBJ1-2 | TRBV24-1 | CAPLAGAANYGYTF | TGTGCCCCTCTTGCGGGGGCAGCTAACTATGGCTACACCTTC
many | TRBD1 | TRBJ1-2 | TRBV27 | CASSPRTGHGGYTF | TGTGCCAGCAGTCCACGGACAGGGCACGGAGGCTACACCTTC
NA | NA | TRBJ2-4 | TRBV11-3 | CASSLDPTGREAKNIQYF | TGTGCCAGCAGCTTAGATCCGACAGGAAGGGAGGCCAAAAACATTCAGTACTTC
many | NA | TRBJ1-2 | TRBV5-8 | CASNLWPGIGGYGYTF | TGTGCCAGCAACCTATGGCCGGGGATCGGAGGTTATGGCTACACCTTC
few | TRBD1 | TRBJ1-2 | TRBV18 | CASSPPGQVGYGYTF | TGTGCCAGCTCACCACCGGGACAGGTTGGCTATGGCTACACCTTC
many | NA | TRBJ2-5 | TRBV20-1 | CSPKLPGQETQYF | TGCAGCCCCAAGCTACCAGGGCAAGAGACCCAGTACTTC
few | NA | TRBJ2-5 | TRBV5-1 | CASSRQPTEQETQYF | TGCGCCAGCAGCCGGCAACCGACGGAACAAGAGACCCAGTACTTC
NA | TRBD1 | TRBJ1-5 | TRBV6-5 | CASSSTGDGYSNQPQHF | TGTGCCAGCAGTTCTACAGGGGACGGGTATAGCAATCAGCCCCAGCATTTT
few | NA | TRBJ1-1 | TRBV6-2/TRBV6-3 | CASRFMNTEAFF | TGTGCCAGCAGGTTCATGAACACTGAAGCTTTCTTT
NA | NA | TRBJ2-4 | TRBV7-2 | CASSEQGGKNIQYF | TGTGCCAGCAGCGAACAGGGAGGGAAAAACATTCAGTACTTC
many | NA | TRBJ1-2 | TRBV20-1 | CSASGARGYTF | TGCAGTGCTTCAGGGGCTCGGGGCTACACCTTC
few | TRBD2 | TRBJ2-5 | TRBV7-9 | CASSLGAGGSGGAQYF | TGTGCCAGCAGCTTAGGAGCGGGGGGAAGCGGAGGGGCCCAGTACTTC
many | TRBD1 | TRBJ1-5 | TRBV20-1 | CSASFDGTAYSNQPQHF | TGCAGTGCTAGCTTTGACGGGACAGCCTATAGCAATCAGCCCCAGCATTTT
NA | TRBD2 | TRBJ2-3 | TRBV3-1 | CASSQARLAGTDTQYF | TGTGCCAGCAGCCAAGCCCGACTAGCGGGGACAGATACGCAGTATTTT
NA | NA | TRBJ2-7 | TRBV7-9 | CASSLSRGYGEQYF | TGTGCCAGCAGCTTAAGTAGGGGGTACGGCGAGCAGTACTTC
NA | TRBD1 | TRBJ2-1 | TRBV11-2 | CASSPRTGEDEQFF | TGTGCCAGCAGCCCCCGGACAGGTGAGGATGAGCAGTTCTTC
NA | NA | TRBJ1-1 | TRBV12-3/TRBV12-4 | CASSERGAYTEAFF | TGTGCCAGCAGTGAACGCGGGGCATACACTGAAGCTTTCTTT
NA | TRBD1 | TRBJ2-7 | TRBV20-1 | CSARGLTGGRYEQYF | TGCAGTGCCAGGGGCCTGACAGGGGGCAGGTACGAGCAGTACTTC
many | TRBD1 | TRBJ1-2 | TRBV5-1 | CASTDPGGDYGYTF | TGCGCCAGCACCGATCCAGGGGGCGACTATGGCTACACCTTC
NA | NA | TRBJ1-1 | TRBV7-3 | CASSLYMNTEAFF | TGTGCCAGCAGCCTATATATGAACACTGAAGCTTTCTTT
many | NA | TRBJ2-7 | TRBV7-9 | CASSPSGGSHEQYF | TGTGCCAGCAGCCCCAGCGGAGGGTCCCACGAGCAGTACTTC
many | TRBD1 | TRBJ1-2 | TRBV5-6 | CASSLVPSRGGYTF | TGTGCCAGCAGCTTGGTCCCGTCCAGGGGGGGCTACACCTTC
NA | TRBD1 | TRBJ2-7 | TRBV27 | CASSPALTGGNHEQYF | TGTGCCAGCAGCCCAGCCCTTACAGGGGGGAACCACGAGCAGTACTTC
few | TRBD1 | TRBJ1-4 | TRBV30 | CAWSRTGAREKLFF | TGTGCCTGGAGCCGTACAGGGGCGAGAGAAAAACTGTTTTTT
NA | NA | TRBJ1-5 | TRBV9 | CASSAGLGDQPQHF | TGTGCCAGCAGCGCAGGCCTGGGCGATCAGCCCCAGCATTTT
many | NA | TRBJ2-4 | TRBV2 | CASLQGLIQYF | TGTGCCAGTCTGCAGGGCCTCATTCAGTACTTC
many | TRBD1 | TRBJ1-4 | TRBV7-2 | CASSLQGGGEKLFF | TGTGCCAGCAGCTTACAGGGGGGAGGTGAAAAACTGTTTTTT
NA | TRBD1 | TRBJ2-7 | TRBV12-3/TRBV12-4 | CASSLRQGLGEQYF | TGTGCCAGCAGTTTAAGACAGGGGTTGGGCGAGCAGTACTTC
NA | NA | TRBJ2-2 | TRBV20-1 | CSAREGGTDPTGELFF | TGCAGTGCTAGGGAGGGGGGGACAGACCCCACCGGGGAGCTGTTTTTT
many | NA | TRBJ1-1 | TRBV6-1 | CASGVVPVAEAFF | TGTGCCAGCGGGGTGGTGCCAGTCGCTGAAGCTTTCTTT
many | NA | TRBJ1-1 | TRBV3-1 | CASSQGRLTEAFF | TGTGCCAGCAGCCAAGGGAGGCTCACTGAAGCTTTCTTT
many | TRBD1 | TRBJ2-5 | TRBV28 | CASSLLGTGVRETQYF | TGTGCCAGCAGTTTATTGGGGACAGGGGTTCGAGAGACCCAGTACTTC